The sequence of this TCR beta chain was determined in a study of T-cell memory formation after mild COVID-19. This clonotype was picked up a small number of times. Germline CDR1 and CDR2: LGHDT and YNNKEL (reference sequence). The V end lost 4 bases, the J end lost 1 base, and 17 bases lay between the germline ends. The CDR3 has 17 amino acids. TCRdb ran MiXCR on the 5' RACE reads and lists one entry per CDR3 protein. The sample lists fewer than 250,000 distinct CDR3 sequences, 15% to 19% occurring once. This TCR was recovered from an adult woman who had mild COVID-19 (a few samples of this study predate the infection). Cell type and time point are not known. V gene TRBV3-1 combines with J gene TRBJ2-1, with D perhaps being TRBD1 or TRBD2 (5 bases each). The specimen was PBMCs or a T cell subset sorted from them (not recorded which). This chain's CDR3 is CASSPQTGRWSYNEQFF. CDR3 DNA sequence: TGTGCCAGCAGCCCCCAAACGGGGCGGTGGTCCTACAATGAGCAGTTCTTC.